This T cell receptor (beta chain) appears in the sequencing data of a study of shared clonotypes between healthy human individuals. The genomic DNA of each subset was split evenly across several immunoSEQ plates. Libraries were prepared by immunoSEQ multiplex PCR; TCRdb keeps only in-frame clonotypes and omits some of them. The data contain about 2.3 million clones, 92% of them singletons. The CDR3 consists of 13 residues. Germline assignment: CDR1 SGHAT and CDR2 FQNNGV. Trimming shortened V by 3 bases and J by 6 bases, and 12 bases separated the two germline ends. This clonotype was obtained from a young man in good health. Some clones in this sample may be carry-over from other donors' samples. Sequencing input: naive CD4+ T cells from PBMCs. Stated subset: CD45RA+ positively selected. The chain couples TRBV11-2 to TRBJ2-7; D may correspond to TRBD1 or TRBD2 (5 bases each). The CDR3 nucleotides are TGTGCCAGCAGCTTTTTCCAGGGAGTCGAGCAGTACTTC. Its protein product is CASSFFQGVEQYF. Combining the CDR3 with reference TRBV11-2 and TRBJ2-7 gives the whole variable domain EAGVAQSPRYKIIEKRQSVAFWCNPISGHATLYWYQQILGQGPKLLIQFQNNGVVDDSQLPKDRFSAERLKGVDSTLKIQPAKLEDSAVYLCASSFFQGVEQYFGPGTRLTVT.